The 17 T cell receptor beta chains in this list originate from one sample, sequenced in a study of tumor-infiltrating lymphocytes in primary liver carcinoma. The tissue used was unsorted bulk material of about 19-34 mg. RNA and DNA were co-extracted from it with the AllPrep DNA/RNA mini kit. The input was around 500 ng total RNA; TCR beta cDNA was made from it with a constant-region primer. Three nested multiplex PCR rounds of slightly modified ARM-PCR generated TCR beta libraries. Forward primers for TRBV1-TRBV30 and a C-beta reverse primer served the first two PCR rounds, at around 9 cycles each. TCRdb re-derived calls from the multiplex PCR reads in MiXCR, one entry per CDR3 protein. The profile shows about 48,000 distinct CDR3 sequences, about three quarters of them singletons. The specimen was liver tumor tissue from sampling region 3. The subset was: tumor region T3, left-lateral pole. These receptors all come from a man aged 40-49 years with primary liver carcinoma and hepatitis B virus infection.

In regard to this clonotype: The junction does not match germline at one end; this may be a read error. The chain is built from TRBV29-1 and TRBJ2-7; D gene unclear. Germline assignment: CDR1 SQVTM and CDR2 ANQGSEA. CDR3 size: 12 residues. The CDR3 DNA sequence: TGCAGCGTTGGGGAAGGGTCCTACGATCAGTACTTC. The encoded protein is CSVGEGSYDQYF.

In regard to this clonotype: This CDR3 is missing its conserved last phenylalanine or tryptophan, likely due to a read error. This chain joins TRBV11-2 and TRBJ2-7; D is perhaps TRBD1 (5 bases). The CDR3 runs to 13 residues. Germline V gene lookup returns CDR1 SGHAT and CDR2 FQNNGV. CDR3 DNA sequence: TGTGCTAGCAGCCTTGGACACTACTACGAGCAGTACCTC. Its translation: CASSLGHYYEQYL.

This clonotype was observed a few times. This clone may be a read error of a much larger clone one base away. The gene calls are TRBV14 and TRBJ2-5; a weak D match, TRBD1 (6 bases). CDR1 SGHDN and CDR2 FVKESK come from the germline V gene. This CDR3 contains 16 residues. The CDR3 nucleotides read TGTGCCAGCAGCCGGGGTCTCACGGACAGAGGAGAGTCCCAGTACTTC. Protein product: CASSRGLTDRGESQYF.

About this clonotype itself: Since the CDR3 does not end with the conserved phenylalanine or tryptophan, this likely comes from a read error. The chain has TRBV6-5 and TRBJ2-1; TRBD2 agrees at 13 bases. Germline trimming cut 5 bases from V and 9 bases from J; bases unmatched to any gene: 13. The CDR3 is 17 amino acids. CDR1 is MNHEY, CDR2 SVGAGI, per germline. CDR3 residues: CASSRTSGSGGPSEQFI. The CDR3 DNA reads as TGTGCCAGCAGTCGGACTAGCGGGAGCGGGGGTCCATCTGAGCAGTTCATC.

This chain uses TRBV29-1 with TRBJ2-3; maybe TRBD1 (6 bases). Germline assignment: CDR1 SQVTM and CDR2 ANQGSEA. V gave up 8 bases and J gave up 13 bases, with 22 bases separating them. The CDR3 covers 12 residues. The chain's CDR3 is CSMAGERLAEYF. The CDR3 nucleotides are TGCAGCATGGCAGGGGAACGCCTCGCGGAGTATTTT.

This clonotype was observed once. The junction departs from the called germline gene at one end, perhaps through a read error. The chain links TRBV5-1 to TRBJ2-6; tentative D call: TRBD1 (5 bases). This CDR3 region has 17 residues. Per germline, CDR1 SGHRS and CDR2 YFSETQ. Here the CDR3 reads CASSLAGTGSGANILTF. As DNA, the CDR3 is TGCGCTAGCAGCTTGGCCGGAACAGGCTCTGGGGCCAACATCCTGACTTTC. The full variable domain, its missing parts supplied by reference TRBV5-1 and TRBJ2-6, is KAGVTQTPRYLIKTRGQQVTLSCSPISGHRSVSWYQQTPGQGLQFLFEYFSETQRNKGNFPGRFSGRQFSNSRSEMNVSTLELGDSALYLCASSLAGTGSGANILTFGAGSRLTVL.

This clonotype has a count of ten or more. This rearrangement joins TRBV4-1 to TRBJ2-7; D possibly corresponds to TRBD1 (6 bases). CDR3 length: 15 amino acids. CDR1 is MGHRA and CDR2 is YSYEKL in the germline V gene. Trimming stripped 1 base from V and 6 bases from J, with 16 bases between. CDR3 nucleotides: TGCGCCAGCAGCCAAGTGGGATCAGGGGTGGGCGAGCAGTACTTC. As protein: CASSQVGSGVGEQYF.

The rearrangement joins TRBV20-1 to TRBJ2-7; TRBD2 matches at 14 bases. The junction had 15 bases not matched to a gene; V was cut back by 3 bases and J by 2 bases. The CDR3 totals 19 residues. The germline V gene has CDR1 DFQATT and CDR2 SNEGSKA (reference sequence). The DNA for the CDR3 is TGCAGTGCTAGGGGGGGACTAGCGGGAGTATTAGGTGAGACCTACGAGCAGTACTTC. This translates into CSARGGLAGVLGETYEQYF.

CDR3 nucleotides: TGTGCCAGCAGCCAAGTTCTAGCGGGTTTATACAATGAGCAGTTCTTC. Its translation: CASSQVLAGLYNEQFF. The chain has TRBV4-2 and TRBJ2-1, with 8 bases aligning to TRBD2. Germline V gene data show CDR1 as LGHNA and CDR2 as YNFKEQ. J gave up 4 bases and V 1 base, and 6 bases lay outside the gene matches. This CDR3 spans 16 amino acids.

This clonotype was recorded once. This CDR3 is missing its conserved last phenylalanine or tryptophan, likely due to a read error. The gene calls are TRBV11-2 and TRBJ1-1; D call uncertain. CDR1 and CDR2 (germline): SGHAT, FQNNGV. The CDR3 extends over 16 amino acids. The CDR3 DNA reads TGTGCCATCAGCTACGATTTGGGCGGAAGAGTCGCTGAAGCTTTCTTA. It translates to CAISYDLGGRVAEAFL.

Comments on this clonotype: A much larger clone sits a single nucleotide away, making a read error possible. V and J are TRBV5-1 and TRBJ2-1; 9 bases are a match to TRBD1. Germline V lookup: CDR1 SGHRS, CDR2 YFSETQ. V shed 4 bases and J 9 bases; nucleotides not matched to a gene: 8. This CDR3 comprises 14 residues. As DNA, the CDR3 is TGCGCCAGCAGCCCGGACAGGGGAAACAGTGAGCAGTTCTTC. This codes for CASSPDRGNSEQFF.

The table lists this clonotype with a few counts. A much larger clonotype is one base distant, so this may be a read error. The V and J genes are TRBV29-1 and TRBJ2-7; D perhaps matches TRBD1 (5 bases). Germline loops: CDR1 SQVTM, CDR2 ANQGSEA. V dropped 7 bases and J dropped 5 bases, with 24 bases sitting between them. This CDR3 contains 15 residues. The CDR3 nucleotides read TGCAGCGCTTACTTGGATCCGTCAAGGGGCGACGAGCAGTACTTC. Translating it yields CSAYLDPSRGDEQYF.

This clonotype has just a few counts. The conserved phenylalanine or tryptophan is not found at the CDR3 terminus, so this likely reflects a read error. The limits of the CDR3 on the DNA are not certain, so only TCRdb's listed CDR3 is given. This chain uses TRBV11-2 with TRBJ2-1. The CDR3 length equals 13 residues, ends included. Per germline, CDR1 SGHAT and CDR2 FQNNGV. This CDR3 reads CVSSLNDAYEQFL.

To note about this clonotype: The final CDR3 position lacks the conserved phenylalanine or tryptophan, pointing to a likely read error. The CDR3 nucleotides are TGCGCCAGCAGCCGCGGGACCTCTAGCACAGATGCGCAGTATATT. Protein sequence: CASSRGTSSTDAQYI. This rearrangement joins TRBV5-1 to TRBJ2-3, with D tentatively TRBD2 (6 bases). Germline values: CDR1 SGHRS, CDR2 YFSETQ. CDR3 size: 15 residues.

The rearrangement uses TRBV11-2 and TRBJ2-1, with D possibly matching TRBD1 (6 bases). CDR1 and CDR2 from the germline V gene are SGHAT and FQNNGV. The CDR3 runs 15 residues. As DNA, the CDR3 is TGTGGCTGCGTACTAGGGGACCTCAGGGGACATGAGCAGTTCTTC. Protein product: CGCVLGDLRGHEQFF.

The chain recombines TRBV29-1 with TRBJ2-1; D gene ambiguous. Per germline, CDR1 SQVTM and CDR2 ANQGSEA. The ends were cut back, 8 bases at V and 0 bases at J, with 11 bases in the middle. The CDR3 has 13 amino acids. The CDR3 reads CSIGPASYNEQFF. As DNA, the CDR3 is TGCAGCATTGGGCCCGCCTCCTACAATGAGCAGTTCTTC.

The V call is TRBV5-1, the J call TRBJ2-5; D may be TRBD2 (5 bases). V was pared by 4 bases and J by 8 bases, with 18 bases between. The CDR3 extends over 14 amino acids. CDR1 and CDR2 from the germline V gene are SGHRS and YFSETQ. This CDR3 is CASSMVPSGDTQYF. CDR3 DNA sequence: TGCGCCAGCAGCATGGTCCCGAGCGGAGATACCCAGTACTTC.